Listed below are T cell receptor beta chains from one sample, sequenced in a study of beta chain features in type 1 diabetes. The method was immunoSEQ multiplex PCR; TCRdb's version includes in-frame clones alone and lacks a portion of them. The sample has 300,000 to 400,000 clones, about 10% seen once. The material sequenced was central memory CD4+ T cells from blood. The receptors originated from a man aged 30-40 years with type 1 diabetes. Both conserved end residues are part of each CDR3.

j_gene | v_gene | len | CDR3aa
TRBJ2-7 | TRBV6-5 | 16 | CASSYSGSLSSYEQYF
TRBJ2-4 | TRBV9 | 15 | CASSVEGQGVGIQYF
TRBJ2-2 | TRBV19 | 14 | CASGTSVLTGELFF
TRBJ1-2 | TRBV7-2 | 15 | CASSLNSGDSYGYTF
TRBJ1-1 | TRBV7-9 | 16 | CAIGMGGVVLGTEAFF
TRBJ2-1 | TRBV7-3 | 15 | CASTQGASGYNEQFF
TRBJ1-1 | TRBV4-2 | 14 | CASSQDIGSTEAFF
TRBJ1-1 | TRBV5-4 | 14 | CASTHPNENTEAFF
TRBJ1-3 | TRBV11-2 | 14 | CASSLSAGGNTIYF
TRBJ2-6 | TRBV27 | 14 | CASSFVSGANVLTF
TRBJ2-7 | TRBV11-3 | 16 | CASSSIRGRLSYEQYF
TRBJ2-7 | TRBV19 | 15 | CASSSKTGGDIKQYF
TRBJ2-6 | TRBV5-6 | 15 | CASSLPSSGANVLTF
TRBJ2-7 | TRBV20-1 | 11 | CSARGDYEQYF
TRBJ2-7 | TRBV7-2 | 16 | CASSLNRGGSVYEQYF
TRBJ2-5 | TRBV5-4 | 15 | CASSLDRGVRETQYF
TRBJ2-4 | TRBV28 | 14 | CASRDREGKNIQYF
TRBJ2-7 | TRBV28 | 20 | CASSSARGRPPKGLSYEQYF
TRBJ2-7 | TRBV29-1 | 12 | CSVTGQTIEQYF
TRBJ2-1 | TRBV6-6 | 13 | CASSPRDHNEQFF
TRBJ2-1 | TRBV5-1 | 15 | CASSLDGSSYNEQFF
TRBJ2-7 | TRBV19 | 14 | CASSIQGSSYEQYF
TRBJ2-3 | TRBV6-1 | 15 | CASSLGLAGRDTQYF
TRBJ2-2 | TRBV5-4 | 16 | CASSLGNRAHTGELFF
TRBJ2-3 | TRBV19 | 13 | CASSISQGHTQYF
TRBJ1-2 | TRBV10-3 | 12 | CASGPANYGYTF
TRBJ2-5 | TRBV7-2 | 11 | CASSLVEPQYF
TRBJ2-5 | TRBV19 | 15 | CASSITSTSPETQYF
TRBJ2-3 | TRBV7-9 | 15 | CASSLYRGGTDTQYF
TRBJ1-2 | TRBV2 | 13 | CASSAGPDYGYTF
TRBJ2-1 | TRBV9 | 24 | CASSVGPGGLGLAGSPSSYNEQFF
TRBJ2-5 | TRBV29-1 | 13 | CSVLRGRGETQYF
TRBJ2-1 | TRBV27 | 15 | CASSFGLAGFYEQFF
TRBJ2-5 | TRBV28 | 12 | CASSLISETQYF
TRBJ2-7 | TRBV6-1 | 15 | CASSLEPYRVGEQYF
TRBJ1-2 | TRBV6-5 | 12 | CASSGTGKGYTF